This T cell receptor (beta chain) comes out of a study of cytomegalovirus exposure and HLA in healthy donors. Study-level results: A later look showed TCR association rates differing by HLA locus, highest for DRB1 and lowest for HLA-C. Later analysis reportedly placed an Asian-associated ancestry cluster below the roughly 630-donor mean in N-insertions. Reportedly, diagnosis of cytomegalovirus status by the classifier showed high specificity and sensitivity.

This PCR relied on a set of 60 Vbeta primers and 13 Jbeta primers. Method: immunoSEQ multiplex PCR; TCRdb's copy keeps in-frame clones and lacks some. The sample lists over 150,000 clones, around 80% occurring once. Donors showed nominal health when sampled, although they likely had unrecorded immune exposures. With regard to this clone: Its antigen is unidentified.

This clonotype was obtained from a woman aged 50 to 60 in good health and CMV-seropositive. Sequenced sample: PBMCs.

The CDR3: CASSLHLGGGDIQYF. In DNA, the CDR3 is TGTGCCAGCAGCTTACATCTAGGGGGTGGGGACATTCAGTACTTC. V is TRBV7-6 and J is TRBJ2-4; D may be TRBD1 (6 bases). V lost 2 bases and J 8 bases, leaving 16 bases between the germline ends. Germline CDR1 is SGHVS and CDR2 is FNYEAQ. The CDR3 is made up of 15 amino acids.